These 6 T cell receptor beta chains originate from one sample sequenced in a study of blood T cells in healthy people across ages. The authors ran a second PCR of about 7 to 11 cycles using a sample-barcoded 5' primer and a J-beta primer mix. TCRdb passed the 5' RACE reads through MiXCR, listing each CDR3 protein once. The sample lists over 1,300,000 distinct CDR3 sequences, approximately 60% occurring once. Sequenced material: blood. The receptor set was obtained from a man younger than 30 in good health.

J is TRBJ1-2 and V is TRBV3-1; D unresolved. The CDR3 has 15 amino acids. Per germline, CDR1 LGHDT and CDR2 YNNKEL (reference sequence). Trimming took off 0 bases at V and 2 bases at J, with 10 bases between the two ends. The CDR3 DNA reads as TGTGCCAGCAGCCAAGATAGGGCAACCAACTATGGCTACACCTTC. Translating it yields CASSQDRATNYGYTF.

Note on this clonotype: A read error may explain this, as a much larger clone is one base away. The chain is built from TRBV12-3 or TRBV12-4 and TRBJ2-7, with unresolved D. The end of the DNA is better explained by TRBJ2-5, so the J call may be wrong. This CDR3 contains 11 residues. The CDR3 DNA reads as TGTGCCAGCAGTTTTTTTGAGACCCAGTACTTC. Encoded protein: CASSFFETQYF.

This clonotype was picked up a small number of times. This sequence joins TRBV20-1 and TRBJ2-7; D is ambiguous. The length of the CDR3 is 11 residues. V was pared by 1 base and J by 3 bases, with 4 bases between. The germline V gene encodes CDR1 DFQATT and CDR2 SNEGSKA (reference sequence). The CDR3 DNA reads as TGCAGTGCTAGAGGTATCTACGAGCAGTACTTC. Translation: CSARGIYEQYF.

The V gene is TRBV7-9, the J gene TRBJ2-3; TRBD2 might be the D (6 bases). Germline V lookup: CDR1 SEHNR, CDR2 FQNEAQ (reference sequence). This CDR3 contains 17 residues. Deletions cut 4 bases from V and 2 bases from J, with 19 bases between. Written as DNA, the CDR3 is TGTGCCAGCAGCTCCTTCGGGGGAGACGCAAACACAGATACGCAGTATTTT. This encodes CASSSFGGDANTDTQYF.

The chain's CDR3 is CASSPIPSGGPGGEQPQHF. DNA of the CDR3: TGCGCCAGCAGCCCCATCCCTAGCGGGGGGCCGGGGGGTGAGCAGCCCCAGCATTTT. V is TRBV4-1 and J is TRBJ1-5, with D tentatively TRBD1 (6 bases). The CDR3 is made up of 19 amino acids. Trimming took off 4 bases at V and 7 bases at J, with 29 bases between the two ends. CDR1 MGHRA and CDR2 YSYEKL come from the germline V gene.

The CDR3 bases are TGCGCCAGCAGTGAGTCCTTACTTGAGACCCAGTACTTC. It yields the protein CASSESLLETQYF. The chain links TRBV10-1 to TRBJ2-4, with D hard to call. Matching the DNA end better, TRBJ2-5 makes the J call doubtful. Germline CDR1 WNHNN, CDR2 SYGVQD (reference sequence). This CDR3 is 13 amino acids long.